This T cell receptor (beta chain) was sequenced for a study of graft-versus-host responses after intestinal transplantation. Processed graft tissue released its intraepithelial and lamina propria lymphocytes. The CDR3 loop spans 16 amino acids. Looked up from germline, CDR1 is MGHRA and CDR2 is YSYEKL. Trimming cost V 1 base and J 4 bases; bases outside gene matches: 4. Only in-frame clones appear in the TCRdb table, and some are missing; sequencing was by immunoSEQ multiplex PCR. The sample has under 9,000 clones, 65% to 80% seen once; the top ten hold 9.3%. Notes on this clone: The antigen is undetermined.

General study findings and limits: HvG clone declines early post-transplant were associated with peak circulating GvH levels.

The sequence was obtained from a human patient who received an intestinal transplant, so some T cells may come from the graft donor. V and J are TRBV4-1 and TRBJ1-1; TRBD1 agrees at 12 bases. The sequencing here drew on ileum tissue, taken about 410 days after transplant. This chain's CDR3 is CASSQVPGQGATEAFF. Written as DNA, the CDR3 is TGCGCCAGCAGCCAAGTTCCGGGACAGGGGGCCACTGAAGCTTTCTTT.